This T cell receptor beta chain derives from a study of T cell responses to AZD1222 COVID-19 vaccine. This table comes from immunoSEQ multiplex PCR, and its TCRdb copy is limited to in-frame clones, with some not included. The sample shows approximately 180,000 clones, about 86% of them seen only once. The material sequenced was peripheral blood, taken on day 0 of AZD1222 vaccination. This sequence originates from an adult in good health.

The CDR3, as DNA: TGTGCCAGCTCGACAGGCTTAAATGAAAAACTGTTTTTT. This gives the protein CASSTGLNEKLFF. V is TRBV18 and J is TRBJ1-4; maybe TRBD1 (6 bases). The ends were cut back, 6 bases at V and 5 bases at J, with 10 bases in the middle. The CDR3 is made up of 13 amino acids. CDR1 is KGHSH and CDR2 is LQKENI in the germline V gene.